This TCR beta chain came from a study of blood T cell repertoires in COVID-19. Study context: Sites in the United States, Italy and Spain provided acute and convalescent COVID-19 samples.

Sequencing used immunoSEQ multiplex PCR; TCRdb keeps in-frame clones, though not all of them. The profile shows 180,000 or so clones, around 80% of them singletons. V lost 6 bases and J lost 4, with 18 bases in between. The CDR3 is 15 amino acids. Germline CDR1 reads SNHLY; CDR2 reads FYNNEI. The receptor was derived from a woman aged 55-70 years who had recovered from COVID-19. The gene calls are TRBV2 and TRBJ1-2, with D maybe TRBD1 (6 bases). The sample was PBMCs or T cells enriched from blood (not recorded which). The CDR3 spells CASSLLRGGSYGYTF. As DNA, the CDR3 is TGTGCCAGCAGCCTCCTAAGGGGGGGCAGCTATGGCTACACCTTC. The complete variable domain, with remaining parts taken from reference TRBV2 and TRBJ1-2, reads EPEVTQTPSHQVTQMGQEVILRCVPISNHLYFYWYRQILGQKVEFLVSFYNNEISEKSEIFDDQFSVERPDGSNFTLKIRSTKLEDSAMYFCASSLLRGGSYGYTFGSGTRLTVV.